The 5 T cell receptor beta chains below all came from one sample that was sequenced in a study of OX40 agonist ivuxolimab in advanced cancers. This table comes from immunoSEQ multiplex PCR, and its TCRdb copy is limited to in-frame clones, with some not included. The sample carries about 150,000 clones, 94% recorded once. Sequencing was performed on CD4+ or CD8+ T cells sorted from blood, taken in a trial of the OX40 agonist ivuxolimab. These receptors originate from an adult with an advanced solid tumor such as melanoma, head and neck, liver or kidney cancer.

The chain recombines TRBV4-3 with TRBJ1-2, with D possibly TRBD1 on 5 matching bases. Germline loops: CDR1 LGHNA, CDR2 YSLEER. V lost 1 base, J lost 8 bases, and 14 bases lay in between. This CDR3 spans 14 amino acids. CDR3 loop: CASSQVRGLEGYTF. The CDR3, as DNA: TGCGCCAGCAGCCAAGTACGGGGGTTGGAAGGCTACACCTTC.

CDR3 amino acids: CAWSARTGYEQYF. The CDR3 bases are TGTGCCTGGAGTGCAAGGACAGGGTACGAGCAGTACTTC. The chain employs TRBV30 and TRBJ2-7; 8 nucleotides match TRBD1. The V segment lost 1 base and the J segment 4 bases; nucleotides outside the gene matches: 3. The CDR3 is made up of 13 amino acids. The germline CDR1 and CDR2 sequences are GTSNPN and SVGIG (reference sequence).

The chain is built from TRBV2 and TRBJ1-3; a possible D gene is TRBD1 (5 bases). Germline V gene lookup returns CDR1 SNHLY and CDR2 FYNNEI. The V gene lost 0 bases and the J gene lost 0 bases, with 15 bases spanning the gap. The CDR3 spans 18 residues. The CDR3 bases are TGTGCCAGCAGTGAAGCGCTTCGGGGGGAGTTCTCTGGAAACACCATATATTTT. This codes for CASSEALRGEFSGNTIYF.

The rearrangement joins TRBV5-1 to TRBJ1-5; TRBD1 aligns across 7 bases. CDR3 length: 17 amino acids. V shed 3 bases and J 2 bases; nucleotides not matched to a gene: 11. Germline lookup yields CDR1 SGHRS and CDR2 YFSETQ. CDR3 residues: CASSSGTGARGNQPQHF. DNA of the CDR3: TGCGCCAGCAGCTCGGGAACAGGGGCCCGAGGCAATCAGCCCCAGCATTTT.

The V call is TRBV19, the J call TRBJ1-1, with D perhaps matching TRBD1 (6 bases). Germline assignment: CDR1 LNHDA and CDR2 SQIVND (reference sequence). The CDR3 consists of 17 residues. Trimming took off 3 bases at V and 2 bases at J, with 19 bases between the two ends. The CDR3: CASSMEAGDLSNTEAFF. The CDR3 coding sequence is TGTGCCAGTAGTATGGAGGCAGGGGACTTATCAAACACTGAAGCTTTCTTT.